This T cell receptor beta chain was captured in a study of long-term antiretroviral therapy in people with HIV. Survey level was the resolution at which the v3.0 immunoSEQ assay ran. Sequenced by immunoSEQ multiplex PCR; TCRdb stores in-frame clones only, minus some. The sample yields about 28,000 clones, about 90% seen once. Every one of the participants with HIV received treatment in the United States. This receptor was identified in a man in his forties or fifties with HIV. This specimen consisted of unsorted PBMCs, obtained 2 years after starting antiretroviral therapy.

The CDR3 is CASSYGGPTDTQYF. The CDR3 nucleotides are TGTGCCAGCAGTTACGGGGGGCCCACAGATACGCAGTATTTT. The rearrangement joins TRBV6-6 to TRBJ2-3; D may correspond to TRBD1 or TRBD2 (6 bases each). This CDR3 spans 14 amino acids. Trimming shortened V by 2 bases and J by 2 bases, and 8 bases separated the two germline ends. Germline V lookup: CDR1 MNHNY, CDR2 SVGAGI (reference sequence).